A selection of T cell receptor beta chains follows, all from one sample in a study of CD4 T cells in relation to SARS-CoV-2 and coronaviruses. Sequencing was performed with immunoSEQ multiplex PCR; in TCRdb, only in-frame clones are kept and a portion is missing. The sample lists 18,000 or so clones, around three quarters occurring once. No antigens are known for them. The sample was CD4+ T cells from PBMCs, cultured in vitro. The source is a human donor in good health. The CDR3 runs from the conserved cysteine through the conserved F or W. Each record gives: V gene, J gene, clone size, D gene, CDR3 protein, CDR3 DNA. D genes are given only for firm matches. A row's size may be missing; if present it is once, few, many or a size class.

V: TRBV27
J: TRBJ2-1
size: -
D: -
CDR3: CASSLGAGSLDRDEQFF
DNA: TGTGCCAGCAGTTTGGGGGCCGGGAGTCTAGATAGGGATGAGCAGTTCTTC

V: TRBV30
J: TRBJ1-1
size: -
D: -
CDR3: CAWSTTEAFF
DNA: TGTGCCTGGAGTACTACTGAAGCTTTCTTT

V: TRBV10-3
J: TRBJ2-2
size: -
D: -
CDR3: CAISSQRNTGELFF
DNA: TGTGCCATCAGTAGTCAGAGAAACACCGGGGAGCTGTTTTTT

V: TRBV6-2/TRBV6-3
J: TRBJ2-2
size: few
D: -
CDR3: CASSLGGGLHTGELFF
DNA: TGTGCCAGCAGTTTGGGGGGAGGACTGCACACCGGGGAGCTGTTTTTT

V: TRBV27
J: TRBJ2-3
size: -
D: TRBD2
CDR3: CASRRRLAGAPDTQYF
DNA: TGTGCCAGCAGGAGGAGACTAGCGGGAGCCCCAGATACGCAGTATTTT

V: TRBV10-3
J: TRBJ1-2
size: few
D: TRBD1
CDR3: CAISGTGENYGYTF
DNA: TGTGCCATCAGTGGGACAGGGGAAAACTATGGCTACACCTTC

V: TRBV6-2/TRBV6-3
J: TRBJ2-1
size: -
D: TRBD2
CDR3: CASSQWLAGVPYNEQFF
DNA: TGTGCCAGCAGCCAATGGTTAGCGGGAGTGCCCTACAATGAGCAGTTCTTC

V: TRBV7-2
J: TRBJ2-3
size: -
D: -
CDR3: CASSLTHTDTQYF
DNA: TGTGCCAGCAGCTTAACCCACACAGATACGCAGTATTTT

V: TRBV19
J: TRBJ2-1
size: -
D: -
CDR3: CASSIADGQGDEHEQFF
DNA: TGTGCCAGTAGTATAGCAGACGGCCAAGGAGATGAACATGAGCAGTTCTTC

V: TRBV11-2
J: TRBJ1-3
size: -
D: -
CDR3: CVSSSLYRGSSGNTIYF
DNA: TGTGTCAGCAGTTCTCTTTATCGGGGCAGCTCTGGAAACACCATATATTTT

V: TRBV11-2
J: TRBJ1-2
size: few
D: -
CDR3: CASSLVSGVYGYTF
DNA: TGTGCCAGCAGCTTAGTCTCAGGCGTCTATGGCTACACCTTC

V: TRBV2
J: TRBJ1-4
size: few
D: -
CDR3: CASSGLAGLPEKLFF
DNA: TGTGCCAGCAGTGGTCTCGCGGGTTTACCGGAAAAACTGTTTTTT

V: TRBV27
J: TRBJ1-2
size: -
D: TRBD1
CDR3: CASSPLGTEGNYGYTF
DNA: TGTGCCAGCAGTCCGTTAGGGACAGAAGGAAACTATGGCTACACCTTC

V: TRBV7-3
J: TRBJ2-7
size: -
D: TRBD1
CDR3: CASSIAGTGGYEQYF
DNA: TGTGCCAGCAGCATCGCCGGGACAGGGGGGTACGAGCAGTACTTC

V: TRBV11-3
J: TRBJ2-1
size: -
D: TRBD1
CDR3: CASRGQYNEQFF
DNA: TGTGCCAGCAGGGGACAGTACAATGAGCAGTTCTTC

V: TRBV15
J: TRBJ1-2
size: -
D: -
CDR3: CATSTRNYGYTF
DNA: TGTGCCACCAGCACCCGTAACTATGGCTACACCTTC

V: TRBV6-5
J: TRBJ1-4
size: -
D: TRBD1
CDR3: CASAGTGYEKLFF
DNA: TGTGCCAGCGCCGGGACAGGGTATGAAAAACTGTTTTTT

V: TRBV6-6
J: TRBJ1-1
size: -
D: -
CDR3: CAIGRLNTEAFF
DNA: TGTGCCATAGGGAGACTGAACACTGAAGCTTTCTTT

V: TRBV11-3
J: TRBJ2-1
size: -
D: -
CDR3: CASSSEGGAIRRNEQFF
DNA: TGTGCCAGCAGCTCAGAGGGGGGGGCTATACGGAGAAATGAGCAGTTCTTC

V: TRBV6-5
J: TRBJ2-1
size: -
D: TRBD1
CDR3: CASSYDRGHEQFF
DNA: TGTGCCAGCAGTTATGACAGGGGGCATGAGCAGTTCTTC

V: TRBV28
J: TRBJ2-7
size: few
D: -
CDR3: CASSQNYEQYF
DNA: TGTGCCAGCAGCCAAAACTACGAGCAGTACTTC

V: TRBV19
J: TRBJ2-2
size: -
D: -
CDR3: CASSTWPTGELFF
DNA: TGTGCCAGTAGTACCTGGCCCACCGGGGAGCTGTTTTTT

V: TRBV14
J: TRBJ2-1
size: -
D: -
CDR3: CASSQDPSLLSEQFF
DNA: TGTGCCAGCAGCCAAGATCCTAGCCTTTTGAGTGAGCAGTTCTTC

V: TRBV19
J: TRBJ1-1
size: -
D: -
CDR3: CASNPKRRDWNTEAFF
DNA: TGTGCCAGTAATCCTAAACGGCGTGATTGGAACACTGAAGCTTTCTTT

V: TRBV3-1/TRBV3-2
J: TRBJ2-7
size: -
D: -
CDR3: CASSQSEEQYF
DNA: TGTGCCAGCAGCCAGTCCGAAGAGCAGTACTTC

V: TRBV30
J: TRBJ2-3
size: -
D: TRBD2
CDR3: CAWRKGTSGSRDTQYF
DNA: TGTGCCTGGAGAAAAGGGACTAGCGGGAGTCGGGATACGCAGTATTTT

V: TRBV10-3
J: TRBJ1-4
size: -
D: -
CDR3: CATRAPTNEKLFF
DNA: TGTGCCACCCGGGCCCCAACTAATGAAAAACTGTTTTTT

V: TRBV19
J: TRBJ2-3
size: -
D: -
CDR3: CATRSLADTQYF
DNA: TGTGCCACCCGGTCTTTGGCAGATACGCAGTATTTT

V: TRBV7-3
J: TRBJ2-7
size: once
D: -
CDR3: CASSLRSGDSYEQYF
DNA: TGTGCCAGCAGCTTAAGATCAGGGGATTCCTACGAGCAGTACTTC

V: TRBV6-6
J: TRBJ2-7
size: few
D: TRBD2
CDR3: CASAGGAGEVGYEQYF
DNA: TGTGCCAGCGCCGGCGGGGCGGGAGAAGTAGGCTACGAGCAGTACTTC

V: TRBV10-1
J: TRBJ2-7
size: -
D: TRBD1
CDR3: CASSEEGQEEQYF
DNA: TGCGCCAGCAGTGAGGAGGGACAGGAGGAGCAGTACTTC

V: TRBV19
J: TRBJ2-5
size: -
D: -
CDR3: CASSMGQYPETQYF
DNA: TGTGCCAGTAGTATGGGGCAGTACCCAGAGACCCAGTACTTC

V: TRBV18
J: TRBJ1-5
size: -
D: -
CDR3: CASSPGPNQPQHF
DNA: TGTGCCAGCTCACCCGGGCCCAATCAGCCCCAGCATTTT

V: TRBV27
J: TRBJ2-2
size: -
D: -
CDR3: CASTPSTGELFF
DNA: TGTGCCAGCACCCCTAGCACCGGGGAGCTGTTTTTT

V: TRBV30
J: TRBJ1-5
size: few
D: -
CDR3: CAWSTAARDQPQHF
DNA: TGTGCCTGGAGTACGGCCGCCCGAGATCAGCCCCAGCATTTT

V: TRBV6-1
J: TRBJ1-5
size: -
D: -
CDR3: CASSEIHRSQPQHF
DNA: TGTGCCAGCAGTGAAATTCATAGGAGTCAGCCCCAGCATTTT

V: TRBV5-4
J: TRBJ2-1
size: -
D: -
CDR3: CASSPMEGGMSNEQFF
DNA: TGTGCCAGCAGCCCAATGGAGGGGGGGATGAGCAATGAGCAGTTCTTC

V: TRBV7-3
J: TRBJ2-1
size: -
D: TRBD2
CDR3: CASSLQAGVGQFF
DNA: TGTGCCAGCAGCTTACAGGCGGGAGTGGGGCAGTTCTTC

V: TRBV11-2
J: TRBJ2-3
size: few
D: TRBD1
CDR3: CASSSGQNTDTQYF
DNA: TGTGCCAGCAGCTCGGGACAGAACACAGATACGCAGTATTTT

V: TRBV6-5
J: TRBJ1-2
size: -
D: -
CDR3: CASNQGPARYGYTF
DNA: TGTGCCAGCAACCAAGGCCCCGCAAGGTATGGCTACACCTTC

V: TRBV10-1
J: TRBJ2-4
size: -
D: TRBD1
CDR3: CASSGTGPKNIQYF
DNA: TGCGCCAGCAGTGGGACAGGTCCAAAAAACATTCAGTACTTC

V: TRBV6-5
J: TRBJ1-3
size: -
D: -
CDR3: CASTNAGNTIYF
DNA: TGTGCCAGCACCAACGCTGGAAACACCATATATTTT

V: TRBV7-2
J: TRBJ1-1
size: -
D: -
CDR3: CASSLWGLNTEAFF
DNA: TGTGCCAGCAGCTTATGGGGACTAAACACTGAAGCTTTCTTT

V: TRBV12-3/TRBV12-4
J: TRBJ1-1
size: once
D: -
CDR3: CASSPRVGEAFF
DNA: TGTGCCAGCAGTCCGAGGGTTGGTGAAGCTTTCTTT

V: TRBV5-1
J: TRBJ2-1
size: -
D: TRBD2
CDR3: CASSMTSGSFEQFF
DNA: TGCGCCAGCAGTATGACTAGCGGGAGTTTTGAGCAGTTCTTC

V: TRBV5-4
J: TRBJ1-3
size: -
D: -
CDR3: CASSFKTGSRISGNTIYF
DNA: TGTGCCAGCAGCTTTAAGACCGGGAGCCGAATCTCTGGAAACACCATATATTTT

V: TRBV6-5
J: TRBJ2-7
size: -
D: -
CDR3: CASSRGPDLAYEQYF
DNA: TGTGCCAGCAGTAGGGGACCGGACCTGGCCTACGAGCAGTACTTC

V: TRBV9
J: TRBJ1-2
size: -
D: -
CDR3: CASSPRGHVGYGYTF
DNA: TGTGCCAGCAGCCCCAGGGGTCACGTCGGCTATGGCTACACCTTC

V: TRBV7-9
J: TRBJ2-1
size: -
D: -
CDR3: CASSTGNEQFF
DNA: TGTGCCAGCAGTACTGGTAATGAGCAGTTCTTC

V: TRBV30
J: TRBJ1-5
size: -
D: -
CDR3: CAWSLGSYQPQHF
DNA: TGTGCCTGGAGTCTGGGGTCGTATCAGCCCCAGCATTTT

V: TRBV20-1
J: TRBJ1-4
size: -
D: -
CDR3: CSASSRNNEKLFF
DNA: TGCAGTGCTAGTAGCAGGAATAATGAAAAACTGTTTTTT

V: TRBV5-4
J: TRBJ2-1
size: -
D: TRBD2
CDR3: CASSPYTGTSLNEQFF
DNA: TGTGCCAGCAGCCCCTACACCGGGACTAGCTTAAATGAGCAGTTCTTC

V: TRBV2
J: TRBJ1-2
size: -
D: TRBD1
CDR3: CASIPSQGPSYGYTF
DNA: TGTGCCAGCATCCCCTCACAGGGGCCGAGCTATGGCTACACCTTC

V: TRBV29-1
J: TRBJ2-7
size: -
D: TRBD1
CDR3: CSVVPGTGKYEQYF
DNA: TGCAGCGTTGTTCCCGGGACAGGGAAATACGAGCAGTACTTC

V: TRBV10-1
J: TRBJ1-5
size: -
D: -
CDR3: CASSQGKGQPQHF
DNA: TGCGCCAGCAGTCAGGGGAAGGGGCAGCCCCAGCATTTT